This is a list of T cell receptor beta chains from one sample in a study of T cells after yellow fever vaccination. One entry per CDR3 protein, called by TCRdb with MiXCR from the 5' RACE reads. Of just under 600,000 distinct CDR3 sequences in the sample, 13% were seen once. The sample consisted of PBMCs, taken on the day of the yellow fever booster vaccination. The receptors derive from a man aged 25 to 40 who received the YFV17D yellow fever vaccine. CDR3s include the opening cysteine and the closing phenylalanine or tryptophan. The D gene is left open where the match is weak. Size tells how often a clone was seen (once, few, many) or the class of an expanded clone, and some rows leave it out.

V,D,J,size,CDR3,DNA
TRBV29-1,-,TRBJ2-1,-,CSVVRGGLIRTSNEQFF,TGCAGCGTTGTCAGAGGGGGGTTAATTAGGACTAGCAATGAGCAGTTCTTC
TRBV9,-,TRBJ2-3,-,CASSARDGTDTQYF,TGTGCCAGCAGCGCTCGGGACGGCACAGATACGCAGTATTTT
TRBV6-5,-,TRBJ1-1,few,CASSYFTGYTEAFF,TGTGCCAGCAGTTACTTTACAGGGTACACTGAAGCTTTCTTT
TRBV5-1,TRBD2,TRBJ2-7,-,CASSLGGAGGTEQYF,TGCGCCAGCAGCTTGGGAGGTGCGGGAGGAACCGAGCAGTACTTC
TRBV5-5,-,TRBJ1-5,few,CASSSTGQSFNQPQHF,TGTGCCAGCAGCTCAACGGGACAATCTTTCAATCAGCCCCAGCATTTT
TRBV7-9,TRBD2,TRBJ2-3,few,CASSFAGGPPDTQYF,TGTGCCAGCAGCTTTGCGGGAGGGCCTCCAGATACGCAGTATTTT
TRBV7-7,-,TRBJ2-1,few,CASRSPAGEQFF,TGTGCCAGCAGATCTCCCGCTGGGGAGCAGTTCTTC
TRBV20-1,TRBD2,TRBJ2-3,few,CSARDQQRGDTQYF,TGCAGTGCTAGAGATCAACAGCGGGGTGATACGCAGTATTTT
TRBV5-1,TRBD1,TRBJ1-4,-,CASSSRGQSTNEKLFF,TGCGCCAGCAGCTCCAGGGGGCAGTCAACTAATGAAAAACTGTTTTTT
TRBV18,-,TRBJ2-7,-,CASSQATQGSEQYF,TGTGCCAGCTCACAAGCGACCCAGGGTTCCGAGCAGTACTTC
TRBV28,TRBD2,TRBJ2-7,few,CASSEMSGRAYEQYF,TGTGCCAGCAGTGAAATGAGCGGGAGGGCCTACGAGCAGTACTTC
TRBV4-3,-,TRBJ1-1,-,CASSQDSITEAFF,TGCGCCAGCAGCCAAGATAGCATCACTGAAGCTTTCTTT
TRBV28,-,TRBJ2-2,-,CASRPGGQGITGELFF,TGTGCCAGCCGCCCCGGAGGGCAGGGGATCACCGGGGAGCTGTTTTTT
TRBV24-1,TRBD1,TRBJ2-2,few,CATSDSRTGWTGELFF,TGTGCCACCAGTGATAGCAGGACAGGGTGGACCGGGGAGCTGTTTTTT
TRBV20-1,-,TRBJ1-5,many,CSARGTGLGQPQHF,TGCAGTGCTAGGGGCACAGGGCTCGGTCAGCCCCAGCATTTT
TRBV15,-,TRBJ2-2,few,CATSQTGELFF,TGTGCCACCAGCCAAACCGGGGAGCTGTTTTTT
TRBV11-2,TRBD1,TRBJ1-2,few,CASSPPPGQGALGYTF,TGTGCCAGCAGCCCGCCGCCGGGACAGGGGGCGCTCGGCTACACCTTC
TRBV20-1,-,TRBJ1-1,-,CSARDRGPNTEAFF,TGCAGTGCTAGAGACCGGGGCCCGAACACTGAAGCTTTCTTT
TRBV29-1,TRBD1,TRBJ2-1,few,CSVEPRGTGSYNEQFF,TGCAGCGTTGAACCCAGAGGGACAGGGTCCTACAATGAGCAGTTCTTC
TRBV29-1,-,TRBJ1-2,few,CSVERGGGGYTF,TGCAGCGTTGAAAGGGGGGGAGGTGGCTACACCTTC
TRBV23-1,TRBD1,TRBJ2-1,many,CASSQSGTERVPYNEQFF,TGCGCCAGCAGTCAATCCGGGACAGAACGGGTCCCCTACAATGAGCAGTTCTTC
TRBV6-6,-,TRBJ1-2,-,CASRTANYGYTF,TGTGCCTCCCGGACAGCGAACTATGGCTACACCTTC
TRBV5-1,-,TRBJ1-1,few,CASSFVGTMNTEAFF,TGCGCCAGCAGCTTCGTGGGGACCATGAACACTGAAGCTTTCTTT
TRBV5-1,TRBD1,TRBJ2-5,few,CASSPGTGKETQYF,TGCGCCAGCAGCCCTGGGACAGGGAAAGAGACCCAGTACTTC
TRBV20-1,-,TRBJ1-5,many,CSARRDTNQPQHF,TGCAGTGCTAGGAGGGACACCAATCAGCCCCAGCATTTT
TRBV7-2,-,TRBJ2-5,few,CASSLASGGGPTQYF,TGTGCCAGCAGCTTAGCCTCGGGTGGGGGACCGACCCAGTACTTC
TRBV5-1,TRBD1,TRBJ2-5,-,CASSDDRGGETQYF,TGCGCCAGCAGCGACGACAGGGGTGGAGAGACCCAGTACTTC
TRBV5-8,-,TRBJ2-7,many,CASSPRDGTYEQYF,TGTGCCAGCAGCCCCCGAGACGGAACCTACGAGCAGTACTTC
TRBV6-6,-,TRBJ2-1,many,CASRESRSNEQFF,TGTGCCAGCAGAGAAAGTAGGTCTAATGAGCAGTTCTTC
TRBV5-1,-,TRBJ2-3,-,CASDSGGLTDTQYF,TGCGCCAGCGACTCGGGGGGCCTGACAGATACGCAGTATTTT
TRBV7-9,-,TRBJ2-7,many,CASSSTSGVEEQYF,TGTGCCAGCAGCTCGACAAGTGGGGTGGAAGAGCAGTACTTC
TRBV5-1,TRBD2,TRBJ2-1,-,CASSIDSGTSGRNEQFF,TGCGCCAGCAGCATAGACTCCGGGACTAGCGGGAGAAATGAGCAGTTCTTC
TRBV30,TRBD2,TRBJ2-7,-,CAWSVGGTSVTYEQYF,TGTGCCTGGAGTGTAGGTGGGACTAGCGTAACCTACGAGCAGTACTTC
TRBV5-5,-,TRBJ2-1,-,CASSLVAGQNYNEQFF,TGTGCCAGCAGCTTGGTGGCGGGACAGAACTACAATGAGCAGTTCTTC
TRBV28,TRBD2,TRBJ2-1,few,CATRAGASDNEQFF,TGTGCCACCCGAGCGGGAGCCTCAGACAATGAGCAGTTCTTC
TRBV20-1,-,TRBJ2-5,-,CSAHHSGAVTETQYF,TGCAGTGCCCACCATTCAGGGGCAGTGACGGAGACCCAGTACTTC
TRBV5-6,TRBD1,TRBJ1-5,many,CASRRGQGLDQPQHF,TGTGCCAGCAGACGGGGACAGGGGCTTGATCAGCCCCAGCATTTT
TRBV7-2,-,TRBJ2-3,many,CASSILGDSTDTQYF,TGTGCCAGCAGCATACTGGGGGACTCCACAGATACGCAGTATTTT
TRBV30,TRBD2,TRBJ2-2,few,CAWSALAGVNTGELFF,TGTGCCTGGAGTGCCTTAGCGGGAGTGAACACCGGGGAGCTGTTTTTT